This TCR beta chain originates from a study of T cell repertoires in cytomegalovirus infection (dated by TCRdb to about 2019). Concerning the study at large: The peptide stimulations were aimed at well-studied HLA-B-restricted epitopes as well as recently identified HLA-C-restricted CMV epitopes, whose presentation resists viral immunomodulation. Because public TCR beta signatures pointed to carriage of CMV infection together with the matching HLA type, the HLA type of each donor mattered for the analysis. On the study overall, not on this receptor specifically: In both this cohort and an independent cohort of 352 donors, the cumulative frequency of public TCR beta family members distinguished carriers of CMV infection plus the relevant HLA type. The ex vivo response was dominated by HLA-C-restricted CMV-specific TCR beta clonotypes, which also provided the single most frequent clonotype in two of eight donors.

The treatment or condition tag for this specimen amounts to: in vitro stimulation with specific CMV peptide epitopes to enrich CMV-specific T cells. The sequencer listed for this sample is Illumina HiSeq 1500. TCRdb reanalyzed the raw reads on its own, using fastp at Q25 for trimming and MiXCR for clone calling, and kept in-frame beta chains. Rows with one shared CDR3 protein collapse into an entry with the most common genes and DNA. The table for this sample lists roughly 800,000 distinct CDR3 sequences; about 29% of them were counted only once. The ten largest clones capture less than 15% of the sample. Concerning this clonotype itself: Its antigen is not yet known. Qualities for individual bases were not recorded, and no much larger clone is one base off.

V is clipped by 4 bases and J by 6 bases, and the sequence between their germline boundaries is 11 bases long. The CDR3 numbers 13 residues from cysteine through phenylalanine. Only the CDR3 region is kept as DNA, spanning 39 bases read in frame from base 1. According to the germline V gene, CDR1 reads SGHDT and CDR2 reads YYEEEE. The receptor's source is a human donor in good health (CMV status not recorded). Some clones in this sample may be carry-over from other donors' samples. Specimen: cultured CD8+ T cells from PBMCs, collected from culture after CMV antigen stimulation. The chain joins TRBV5-6 to TRBJ2-1, with a weak D call of TRBD2 (5 bases match). The DNA is as follows: TGTGCCAGCAGCCTGACCCGGGGCAATGAGCAGTTCTTC. Its coded protein is CASSLTRGNEQFF.